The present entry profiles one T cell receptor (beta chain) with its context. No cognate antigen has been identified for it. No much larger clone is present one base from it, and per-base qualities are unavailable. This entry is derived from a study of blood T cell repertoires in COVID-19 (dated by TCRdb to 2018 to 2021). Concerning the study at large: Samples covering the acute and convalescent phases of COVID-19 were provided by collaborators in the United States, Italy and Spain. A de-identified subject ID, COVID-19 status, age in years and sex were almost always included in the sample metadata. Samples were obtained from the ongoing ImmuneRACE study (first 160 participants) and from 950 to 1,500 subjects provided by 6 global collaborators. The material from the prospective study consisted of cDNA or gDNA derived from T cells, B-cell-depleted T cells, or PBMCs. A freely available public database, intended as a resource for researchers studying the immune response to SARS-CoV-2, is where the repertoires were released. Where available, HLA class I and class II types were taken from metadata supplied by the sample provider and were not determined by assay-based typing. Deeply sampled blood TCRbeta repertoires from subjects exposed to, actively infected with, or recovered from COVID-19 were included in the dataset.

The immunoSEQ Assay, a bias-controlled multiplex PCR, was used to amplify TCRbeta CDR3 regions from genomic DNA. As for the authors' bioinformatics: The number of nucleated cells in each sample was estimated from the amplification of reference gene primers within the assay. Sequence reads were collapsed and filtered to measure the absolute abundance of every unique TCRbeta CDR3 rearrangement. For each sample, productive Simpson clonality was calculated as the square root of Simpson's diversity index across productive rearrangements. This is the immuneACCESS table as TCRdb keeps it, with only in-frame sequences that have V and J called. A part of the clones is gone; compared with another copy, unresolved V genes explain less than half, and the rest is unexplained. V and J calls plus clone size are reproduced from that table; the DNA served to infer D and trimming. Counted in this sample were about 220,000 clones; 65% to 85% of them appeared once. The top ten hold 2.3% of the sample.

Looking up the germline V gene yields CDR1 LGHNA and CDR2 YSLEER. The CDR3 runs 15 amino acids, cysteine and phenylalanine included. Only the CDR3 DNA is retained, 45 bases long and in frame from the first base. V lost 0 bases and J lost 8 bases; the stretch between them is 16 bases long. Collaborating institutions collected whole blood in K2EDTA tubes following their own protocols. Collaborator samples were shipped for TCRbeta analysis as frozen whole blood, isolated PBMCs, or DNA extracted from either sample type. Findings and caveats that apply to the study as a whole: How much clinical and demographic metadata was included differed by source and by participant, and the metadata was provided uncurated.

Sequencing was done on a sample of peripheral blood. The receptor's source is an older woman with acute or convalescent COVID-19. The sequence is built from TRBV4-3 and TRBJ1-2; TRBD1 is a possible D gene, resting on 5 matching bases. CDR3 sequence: CASSQDPRGGEGYTF. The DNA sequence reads TGCGCCAGCAGCCAAGATCCCCGGGGAGGGGAAGGCTACACCTTC.